Listed below are T cell receptor beta chains from one sample, sequenced in a study of shared clonotypes between healthy human individuals. Repertoires were generated with immunoSEQ multiplex PCR, while TCRdb's copy carries only in-frame clones and drops some. The sample lists around 580,000 clones, roughly 98% occurring once. Material for sequencing was naive CD8+ T cells sorted from blood. The source is a man aged 25 to 45 in good health. Both conserved end residues are part of each CDR3. A D gene is named only where the DNA matches it firmly. A row's size may be missing; if present it is once, few, many or a size class.

d_call: NA; v_call: TRBV27; j_call: TRBJ1-5; clone_size: NA; cdr3_nt: TGTGCCAGCAGTTTATCAAGGGGTAGTCAGCCCCAGCATTTT; cdr3_aa: CASSLSRGSQPQHF
d_call: TRBD2; v_call: TRBV4-3; j_call: TRBJ2-2; clone_size: NA; cdr3_nt: TGCGCCAGCAGCCACCAGGGACTAGCGGCAGACACCGGGGAGCTGTTTTTT; cdr3_aa: CASSHQGLAADTGELFF
d_call: NA; v_call: TRBV7-6; j_call: TRBJ1-1; clone_size: NA; cdr3_nt: TGTGCCAGCAGGGCGGAGACCCGGGGGACTGAAGCTTTCTTT; cdr3_aa: CASRAETRGTEAFF
d_call: NA; v_call: TRBV6-5; j_call: TRBJ1-4; clone_size: NA; cdr3_nt: TGTGCCAGCAGTTACTCGGCGAAGTACTATGAAAAACTGTTTTTT; cdr3_aa: CASSYSAKYYEKLFF
d_call: TRBD2; v_call: TRBV7-9; j_call: TRBJ2-1; clone_size: NA; cdr3_nt: TGTGCCAGCAGCTCAGGGACTAGCGGGAGCTCCTACAATGAGCAGTTCTTC; cdr3_aa: CASSSGTSGSSYNEQFF
d_call: NA; v_call: TRBV13; j_call: TRBJ2-7; clone_size: once; cdr3_nt: TGTGCCAGCAGCCCACCGACTAGGATCTACGAGCAGTACTTC; cdr3_aa: CASSPPTRIYEQYF
d_call: TRBD2; v_call: TRBV7-9; j_call: TRBJ2-1; clone_size: NA; cdr3_nt: TGTGCCAGCAGCCCCAAGCGGGAGAAGCGGAATGAGCAGTTCTTC; cdr3_aa: CASSPKREKRNEQFF
d_call: TRBD2; v_call: TRBV15; j_call: TRBJ2-1; clone_size: NA; cdr3_nt: TGTGCCACCGCAGGAGCGGGGAGCTCCTACAATGAGCAGTTCTTC; cdr3_aa: CATAGAGSSYNEQFF
d_call: NA; v_call: TRBV4-1; j_call: TRBJ2-1; clone_size: NA; cdr3_nt: TGCGCCAGCAGCCAAGTGGGGATGGGCACTGAGCAGTTCTTC; cdr3_aa: CASSQVGMGTEQFF
d_call: NA; v_call: TRBV7-3; j_call: TRBJ2-3; clone_size: NA; cdr3_nt: TGTGCCAGCAGCTTAATGGACGGGGTGGAAGATACGCAGTATTTT; cdr3_aa: CASSLMDGVEDTQYF
d_call: NA; v_call: TRBV4-3; j_call: TRBJ2-7; clone_size: NA; cdr3_nt: TGCGCCAGCAGCCAAGGAAAAGGTGCCTACGAGCAGTACTTC; cdr3_aa: CASSQGKGAYEQYF
d_call: TRBD2; v_call: TRBV15; j_call: TRBJ2-7; clone_size: NA; cdr3_nt: TGTGCCACCAGCAGAGATCCGGGAGGCTACGAGCAGTACTTC; cdr3_aa: CATSRDPGGYEQYF
d_call: TRBD1; v_call: TRBV28; j_call: TRBJ1-4; clone_size: NA; cdr3_nt: TGTGCCAGCAGTTTTCGAGGGCCGGGCAGGGGGCCTCGGTCCTGGGTTGAAAAACTGTTTTTT; cdr3_aa: CASSFRGPGRGPRSWVEKLFF
d_call: TRBD2; v_call: TRBV7-6; j_call: TRBJ2-1; clone_size: NA; cdr3_nt: TGTGCCAGCAGCTCAAGGTGGGAGGGAGGGTACAATGAGCAGTTCTTC; cdr3_aa: CASSSRWEGGYNEQFF
d_call: TRBD2; v_call: TRBV7-8; j_call: TRBJ2-7; clone_size: NA; cdr3_nt: TGTGCCAGCAGCTTGAAGGCTAGCGGGAGTATCTACGAGCAGTACTTC; cdr3_aa: CASSLKASGSIYEQYF
d_call: TRBD1; v_call: TRBV7-2; j_call: TRBJ2-7; clone_size: NA; cdr3_nt: TGTGCCAGCAGCCCTTTGACAGGGATGCACGAGCAGTACTTC; cdr3_aa: CASSPLTGMHEQYF
d_call: NA; v_call: TRBV7-9; j_call: TRBJ2-7; clone_size: NA; cdr3_nt: TGTGCCAGCAGTTGGGGAGACGAGCAGTACTTC; cdr3_aa: CASSWGDEQYF
d_call: NA; v_call: TRBV11-1; j_call: TRBJ2-7; clone_size: NA; cdr3_nt: TGTGCCAGCAGCGATTATGGGCAGAAGTCAAGGATGGGCGAGCAGTACTTC; cdr3_aa: CASSDYGQKSRMGEQYF
d_call: TRBD2; v_call: TRBV19; j_call: TRBJ2-7; clone_size: NA; cdr3_nt: TGTGCCAGTAGATGGGCTAGCGGGGATGCATACGAGCAGTACTTC; cdr3_aa: CASRWASGDAYEQYF
d_call: TRBD1; v_call: TRBV9; j_call: TRBJ1-2; clone_size: NA; cdr3_nt: TGTGCCAGCAGCCCGCAAGGGACAGGGGTTTATGGCTACACCTTC; cdr3_aa: CASSPQGTGVYGYTF
d_call: NA; v_call: TRBV5-1; j_call: TRBJ1-4; clone_size: NA; cdr3_nt: TGCGCCAGCAGCTTCATAGGCTTAGGTGAAAAACTGTTTTTT; cdr3_aa: CASSFIGLGEKLFF
d_call: TRBD2; v_call: TRBV28; j_call: TRBJ2-7; clone_size: few; cdr3_nt: TGTGCCAACGCACAGCGGGACTCCTACGAGCAGTACTTC; cdr3_aa: CANAQRDSYEQYF
d_call: NA; v_call: TRBV28; j_call: TRBJ2-7; clone_size: NA; cdr3_nt: TGTGCCAGCAGTACCAACATGGGCAGGGTAGGCGACGAGCAGTACTTC; cdr3_aa: CASSTNMGRVGDEQYF
d_call: NA; v_call: TRBV30; j_call: TRBJ1-1; clone_size: NA; cdr3_nt: TGTGCCTGGAGTGGTTTAGGGGACACTGAAGCTTTCTTT; cdr3_aa: CAWSGLGDTEAFF
d_call: NA; v_call: TRBV5-1; j_call: TRBJ1-1; clone_size: NA; cdr3_nt: TGCGCCAGCAGCTTACCCTTAGACAGAACGAACACTGAAGCTTTCTTT; cdr3_aa: CASSLPLDRTNTEAFF
d_call: NA; v_call: TRBV7-7; j_call: TRBJ2-5; clone_size: NA; cdr3_nt: TGTGCTAGCAGCTTACTAAGTCAAGAGACCCAGTACTTC; cdr3_aa: CASSLLSQETQYF
d_call: TRBD1; v_call: TRBV15; j_call: TRBJ2-7; clone_size: NA; cdr3_nt: TGTGCCACCAGCAGAGATCACCCGACAGGGGGCGCTTACGAGCAGTACTTC; cdr3_aa: CATSRDHPTGGAYEQYF
d_call: NA; v_call: TRBV30; j_call: TRBJ2-5; clone_size: NA; cdr3_nt: TGTGCCTGGAGAGAGCTAGAGGAGACCCAGTACTTC; cdr3_aa: CAWRELEETQYF
d_call: TRBD1; v_call: TRBV4-1; j_call: TRBJ1-4; clone_size: once; cdr3_nt: TGCGCCAGCAGCCAAGCAGGGGGCAATGAAAAACTGTTTTTT; cdr3_aa: CASSQAGGNEKLFF